Listed below are T cell receptor beta chains from one sample, sequenced in a study of blood T cell repertoires in COVID-19. TCRdb's table, derived via immunoSEQ multiplex PCR, lists solely in-frame clones and lacks some. The table records approximately 150,000 clones, 81% of them present only once. Sequences were obtained from peripheral blood. These receptors came from a man aged 60 to 69 with active or convalescent COVID-19. Each CDR3 is given with its conserved first and last residue. D genes are given only for firm matches.

cdr3_aa | v_call | d_call
CASSVRGGWEETQYF | TRBV10-2 | TRBD2
CASSPDTLTDTQYF | TRBV5-4 | NA
CASSPLSGRAVSYEQYF | TRBV5-1 | TRBD2
CASRPRGIRETQYF | TRBV19 | NA
CASSGWQGSRNTIYF | TRBV28 | NA
CASSSRLSSGRYEQYF | TRBV6-5 | TRBD2
CSVEVATNYYEQYF | TRBV29-1 | NA
CASSQASGDSAQYF | TRBV4-2 | TRBD2
CASSLSWRSANTGELFF | TRBV7-3 | NA
CASKTGSNTGELFF | TRBV2 | NA
CASRRTSGSADTQYF | TRBV6-5 | TRBD2
CASSDPGQGPYEQYF | TRBV6-1 | TRBD1
CASSVAGGKNRLYF | TRBV5-1 | NA
CASSQDRTSTDTQYF | TRBV4-2 | NA
CASSLDLVGQGYQETQYF | TRBV11-2 | TRBD1
CASSFQGRETQYF | TRBV7-9 | NA
CASSQAGQLHQPQHF | TRBV4-1 | NA
CASSLGLAGGAGYEQYF | TRBV7-3 | TRBD2
CASSPAGAETDTQYF | TRBV11-3 | NA
CASSYEGGRTDTQYF | TRBV6-5 | NA
CASSPQGHEQYF | TRBV5-1 | TRBD1
CASQLLWGLGETQYF | TRBV3-1/TRBV3-2 | NA
CASSPGLTNEQFF | TRBV7-7 | NA
CSARDTMNTEAFF | TRBV29-1 | NA
CASTSWGRTGRLGNEKLFF | TRBV28 | TRBD1
CASSAGTRYNEQFF | TRBV5-1 | TRBD2
CASRDGQGGNQPQHF | TRBV2 | TRBD1
CASSQEGLAGETQYF | TRBV14 | TRBD2
CASIPGQGGGSTEAFF | TRBV5-1 | TRBD1
CASDSNYGYTF | TRBV9 | NA
CASSPVTGGQNTEAFF | TRBV5-1 | TRBD1
CASSQRSGGSIGEQYF | TRBV3-1/TRBV3-2 | TRBD2
CASSFDPDTLYEQYF | TRBV6-5 | NA
CASSAKPGLAVNNEQFF | TRBV7-9 | TRBD2
CASSQGLAGGIGTGELFF | TRBV11-2 | TRBD2
CASTLRGLAGENIQYF | TRBV27 | TRBD2
CASRGQGANEQYF | TRBV2 | TRBD1
CASSEPGDSGNTIYF | TRBV6-1 | NA
CASSIDRDSYETQYF | TRBV19 | TRBD1
CAIRGLAGIDEQYF | TRBV10-3 | TRBD2
CASKPGPGSPLHF | TRBV23-1 | NA
CASSLRPGGDGYTF | TRBV7-6 | NA
CASSQLAGTNTQYF | TRBV3-1/TRBV3-2 | TRBD2
CASSLGSGGPPDTQYF | TRBV5-1 | TRBD2
CASSLGLAGDNEQFF | TRBV5-1 | TRBD2
CASNPTGLENTEAFF | TRBV5-6 | NA
CSVQGDYYNEQFF | TRBV29-1 | TRBD1
CASSPGQGGSNEQFF | TRBV7-9 | TRBD1